The present TCR beta chain was sequenced within a study of T cells in Graves' hyperthyroidism and ophthalmopathy. Study as a whole: Any treatment followed the collection of peripheral blood at initial diagnosis.

Regions amplified from RNA transcripts were the TCR beta CDR3 regions. A first-round RT-PCR of the TCR CDR3 used the HTBI primer set. TCRdb ran MiXCR on the multiplex PCR reads and lists one entry per CDR3 protein. This table has about 560,000 distinct CDR3 sequences, approximately 15% appearing once. This clonotype was counted at least ten times. Exclusions: uncontrolled infection, other autoimmune disease, pregnancy, lactation. The CDR3 is 18 amino acids. The germline CDR1 and CDR2 sequences are SNHLY and FYNNEI. Between the trimmed V and J ends, which lost 0 bases and 5 bases, there was a span of 20 bases.

This clonotype was sampled from a woman younger than 30 with Graves' hyperthyroidism. The material sequenced was blood. V usage is TRBV2 and J usage is TRBJ2-1, with D maybe TRBD2 (5 bases). The CDR3 sequence is CASSEALGRVGLDNEQFF. The CDR3 DNA sequence: TGTGCCAGCAGTGAAGCGCTTGGGCGGGTCGGATTGGACAATGAGCAGTTCTTC.